The 16 T cell receptor beta chains listed next were all sequenced from one sample in a study of T cell repertoires in cytomegalovirus infection. From the reads, TCRdb called clonotypes with MiXCR, one entry per CDR3 protein. The data contain approximately 250,000 distinct CDR3 sequences, 20% to 25% of them singletons. The material sequenced was CD8+ T cells from PBMCs. These receptors originate from a human donor in good health (CMV status not recorded). Some clones in this sample may be carry-over from other donors' samples.

This clonotype was counted ten times or more. The chain uses TRBV11-2 and TRBJ2-1; D is ambiguous. The V gene's germline CDR1 is SGHAT and CDR2 FQNNGV. The CDR3 consists of 14 residues. Trimming took off 7 bases at V and 0 bases at J, with 10 bases between the two ends. The CDR3 protein is CASTYRSSYNEQFF. The CDR3 coding sequence is TGTGCCAGCACCTATCGGAGCTCCTACAATGAGCAGTTCTTC.

This chain uses TRBV7-9 with TRBJ2-2; D unresolved. Trimming left V 7 bases short and J 0 bases short, with 21 bases between. The CDR3 is 18 amino acids. CDR1 SEHNR and CDR2 FQNEAQ come from the germline V gene (reference sequence). The CDR3 coding sequence is TGTGCCAGCAACTCCCAGTTGGGTAAACCCCCGAACACCGGGGAGCTGTTTTTT. Its translation: CASNSQLGKPPNTGELFF.

This clonotype turned up a few times. The gene calls are TRBV2 and TRBJ2-7; 7 positions agree with TRBD2. The V gene's germline CDR1 is SNHLY and CDR2 FYNNEI. The CDR3 is 15 amino acids. V shed 6 bases and J 0 bases; nucleotides not matched to a gene: 8. The CDR3 loop reads CASRSLTSASYEQYF. CDR3 DNA sequence: TGTGCCAGCAGGAGTCTCACTAGCGCCTCCTACGAGCAGTACTTC.

This clonotype has ten or more counts. The chain carries TRBV4-1 and TRBJ1-2; D is unresolved. This CDR3 contains 14 residues. Deletions cut 1 base from V and 4 bases from J, with 10 bases between. Per the germline V gene, CDR1 is MGHRA and CDR2 is YSYEKL. CDR3 amino acids: CASSQVWAPYGYTF. The CDR3 DNA is TGCGCCAGCAGCCAAGTATGGGCGCCCTATGGCTACACCTTC.

The V and J genes are TRBV29-1 and TRBJ2-5; D might be TRBD1 or TRBD2, each matching 6 bases. The CDR3 contains 14 residues. CDR1 and CDR2 (germline): SQVTM, ANQGSEA. Trimming pared 2 bases from V and 5 bases from J, leaving 15 bases between. In DNA form, the CDR3 reads TGCAGCGTTGAACCCGGGGGCACAATTGAGACCCAGTACTTC. This sequence encodes CSVEPGGTIETQYF.

This clonotype was detected many times. Here the CDR3 reads CASRTESQPQHF. The CDR3 bases are TGTGCCAGCAGAACGGAGAGCCAGCCCCAGCATTTT. This chain joins TRBV28 and TRBJ1-5; no reliable D call. The germline V gene encodes CDR1 MDHEN and CDR2 SYDVKM. This CDR3 region has 12 residues. The V and J ends lost 6 bases and 7 bases respectively, with 10 bases between them.

This clonotype was observed a handful of times. The chain employs TRBV5-1 and TRBJ2-3, with D hard to call. The germline V gene encodes CDR1 SGHRS and CDR2 YFSETQ. Trimming removed 5 bases from V and 0 bases from J, with 10 bases in between. The CDR3 is 14 residues long. The CDR3 region is CASRPVVSTDTQYF. Written as DNA, the CDR3 is TGCGCCAGCAGACCAGTGGTTAGCACAGATACGCAGTATTTT. The entire variable domain, with the rest obtained from reference TRBV5-1 and TRBJ2-3, is as follows: KAGVTQTPRYLIKTRGQQVTLSCSPISGHRSVSWYQQTPGQGLQFLFEYFSETQRNKGNFPGRFSGRQFSNSRSEMNVSTLELGDSALYLCASRPVVSTDTQYFGPGTRLTVL.

The chain is built from TRBV20-1 and TRBJ1-2; TRBD1 aligns across 11 bases. Germline trimming cut 5 bases from V and 3 bases from J; bases unmatched to any gene: 5. Germline assignment: CDR1 DFQATT and CDR2 SNEGSKA (reference sequence). The CDR3 is made up of 14 amino acids. The CDR3 DNA sequence: TGCAGTGCTCTCGAGGACAGGGGGCACTATGGCTACACCTTC. This gives the protein CSALEDRGHYGYTF.

The V call is TRBV2, the J call TRBJ2-1, with 9 bases aligning to TRBD2. Germline V CDR1 and CDR2: SNHLY, FYNNEI. This CDR3 region has 16 residues. J gave up 5 bases and V 3 bases, and 8 bases lay outside the gene matches. CDR3 loop: CASSDPGLAGNNEQFF. For the CDR3, the DNA is TGTGCCAGCAGTGATCCAGGGCTAGCGGGGAACAATGAGCAGTTCTTC. Complete variable domain (other parts from reference TRBV2 and TRBJ2-1): EPEVTQTPSHQVTQMGQEVILRCVPISNHLYFYWYRQILGQKVEFLVSFYNNEISEKSEIFDDQFSVERPDGSNFTLKIRSTKLEDSAMYFCASSDPGLAGNNEQFFGPGTRLTVL.

V gene TRBV19 combines with J gene TRBJ1-1, with D tentatively TRBD1 (6 bases). The CDR3 is 15 residues long. V lost 1 base and J lost 3, with 12 bases in between. The germline V gene has CDR1 LNHDA and CDR2 SQIVND (reference sequence). DNA of the CDR3: TGTGCCAGTAGTATAGCGGACAGTGGGCACACTGAAGCTTTCTTT. Its protein is CASSIADSGHTEAFF.

This clonotype was observed a few times. The chain links TRBV12-3 or TRBV12-4 to TRBJ2-1; possible D gene TRBD2, 6 bases. This CDR3 contains 13 residues. V lost 4 bases and J lost 10, with 14 bases in between. CDR3 nucleotide sequence: TGTGCCAGCAGTTGGAGGGTGTACTTGGAGCAGTTCTTC. It translates to CASSWRVYLEQFF.

This clonotype was detected many times. The V call is TRBV28, the J call TRBJ2-1; no clear D gene. The CDR3 contains 11 residues. V was shortened by 2 bases and J by 10 bases, with 6 bases between the two germline ends. Per the germline V gene, CDR1 is MDHEN and CDR2 is SYDVKM. CDR3 amino acids: CASSLGSEQFF. The CDR3, as DNA: TGTGCCAGCAGTTTAGGTTCAGAGCAGTTCTTC. Together with reference TRBV28 and TRBJ2-1, the CDR3 gives the full variable domain: DVKVTQSSRYLVKRTGEKVFLECVQDMDHENMFWYRQDPGLGLRLIYFSYDVKMKEKGDIPEGYSVSREKKERFSLILESASTNQTSMYLCASSLGSEQFFGPGTRLTVL.

The gene calls are TRBV3-1 and TRBJ2-2; 9 bases are a match to TRBD1. CDR1 and CDR2 from the germline V gene are LGHDT and YNNKEL (reference sequence). This CDR3 has 14 residues. V lost 8 bases, J lost 7 bases, and 8 bases stayed unmatched. CDR3 sequence (DNA): TGTGCCAGCGGGGACAGGGATCCAGGCGGGGAGCTGTTTTTT. It codes for CASGDRDPGGELFF.

The chain uses TRBV2 and TRBJ1-4; D unresolved. This CDR3 region has 14 residues. Trimming took 4 bases from V and 4 from J, leaving 10 bases between them. The germline gives CDR1 SNHLY, CDR2 FYNNEI. Here the CDR3 reads CASSGAESNEKLFF. For the CDR3, the DNA is TGTGCCAGCAGTGGAGCGGAGAGTAATGAAAAACTGTTTTTT.

This clonotype came up a few times. The V and J genes are TRBV14 and TRBJ2-5; TRBD2 agrees at 8 bases. Per the germline V gene, CDR1 is SGHDN and CDR2 is FVKESK. With 3 bases clipped from V and 3 bases from J, the junction kept 6 bases outside the gene matches. This CDR3 is 15 amino acids long. The CDR3 sequence is CASSQFGGAEETQYF. The DNA for the CDR3 is TGTGCCAGCAGCCAGTTCGGGGGGGCCGAAGAGACCCAGTACTTC.

This clonotype has at least ten counts. The chain recombines TRBV7-2 with TRBJ2-2; TRBD1 might be the D (5 bases). The CDR3 length is 16 residues. Germline V gene sequence: CDR1 SGHTA, CDR2 FQGNSA. Trimming left V 0 bases short and J 4 bases short, with 12 bases between. CDR3 nucleotides: TGTGCCAGCAGCTTAGCTCAATTAGGGGCCACCGGGGAGCTGTTTTTT. Translation: CASSLAQLGATGELFF.